This T cell receptor beta chain is from a study of blood T cell repertoires in COVID-19. Recruited during active infection, patients (from Seattle) were subsequently followed longitudinally. Using immunoSEQ multiplex PCR, the repertoire was profiled, and TCRdb retains in-frame clones only, with some absent. The top ten clones hold roughly 10% of a sample with 220,000 or so clones, roughly nine tenths of them seen once. The CDR3 length is 15 residues. Germline-derived CDR1 and CDR2 are SGHNT and YYREEE (reference sequence). Trimming took off 0 bases at V and 2 bases at J, with 11 bases between the two ends.

Sequenced: peripheral blood. The TCR originated in a woman aged 50 to 65 with COVID-19, enrolled during active disease. This chain joins TRBV5-4 and TRBJ1-1, with no clear D. CDR3 DNA sequence: TGTGCCAGCAGCTTGGTTGGTCAGTCTAACACTGAAGCTTTCTTT. It specifies CASSLVGQSNTEAFF.